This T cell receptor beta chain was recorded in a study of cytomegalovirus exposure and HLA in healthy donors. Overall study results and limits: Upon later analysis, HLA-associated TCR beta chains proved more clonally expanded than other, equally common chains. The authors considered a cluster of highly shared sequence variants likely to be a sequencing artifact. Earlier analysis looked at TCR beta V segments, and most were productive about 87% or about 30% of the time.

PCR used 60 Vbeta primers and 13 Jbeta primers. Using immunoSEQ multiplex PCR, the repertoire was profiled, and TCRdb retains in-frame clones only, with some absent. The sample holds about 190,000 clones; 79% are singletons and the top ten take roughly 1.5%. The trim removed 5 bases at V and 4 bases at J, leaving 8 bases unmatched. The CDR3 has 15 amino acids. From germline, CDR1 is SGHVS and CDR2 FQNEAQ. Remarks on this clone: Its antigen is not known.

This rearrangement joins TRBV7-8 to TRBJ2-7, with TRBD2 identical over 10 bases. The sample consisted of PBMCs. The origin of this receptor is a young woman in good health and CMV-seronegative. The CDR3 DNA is TGTGCCAGCAGCACCTCTAGCGGGAGTAGGTACGAGCAGTACTTC. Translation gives CASSTSSGSRYEQYF.